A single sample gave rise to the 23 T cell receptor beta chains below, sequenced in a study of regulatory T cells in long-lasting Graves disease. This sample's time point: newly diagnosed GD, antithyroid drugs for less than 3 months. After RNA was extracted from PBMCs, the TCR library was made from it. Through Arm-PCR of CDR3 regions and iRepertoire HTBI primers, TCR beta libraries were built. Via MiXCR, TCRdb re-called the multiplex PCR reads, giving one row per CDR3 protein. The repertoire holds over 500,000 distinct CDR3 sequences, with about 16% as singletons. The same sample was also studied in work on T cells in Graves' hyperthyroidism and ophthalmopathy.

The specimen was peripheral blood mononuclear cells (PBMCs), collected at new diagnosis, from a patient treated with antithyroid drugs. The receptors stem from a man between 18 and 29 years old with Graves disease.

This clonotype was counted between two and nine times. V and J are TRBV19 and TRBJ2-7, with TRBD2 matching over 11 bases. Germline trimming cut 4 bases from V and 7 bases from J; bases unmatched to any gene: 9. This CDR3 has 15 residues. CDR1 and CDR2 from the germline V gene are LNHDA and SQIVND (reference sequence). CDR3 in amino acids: CASSTGTSGALEQYF. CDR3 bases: TGTGCCAGTAGTACCGGGACTAGCGGAGCTTTAGAGCAGTACTTC.

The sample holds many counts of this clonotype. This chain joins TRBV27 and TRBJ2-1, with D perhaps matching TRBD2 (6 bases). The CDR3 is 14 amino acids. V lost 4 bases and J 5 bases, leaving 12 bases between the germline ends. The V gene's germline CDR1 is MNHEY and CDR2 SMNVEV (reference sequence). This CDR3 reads CASSYPGGNNEQFF. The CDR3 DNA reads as TGTGCCAGCAGTTACCCCGGAGGGAACAATGAGCAGTTCTTC.

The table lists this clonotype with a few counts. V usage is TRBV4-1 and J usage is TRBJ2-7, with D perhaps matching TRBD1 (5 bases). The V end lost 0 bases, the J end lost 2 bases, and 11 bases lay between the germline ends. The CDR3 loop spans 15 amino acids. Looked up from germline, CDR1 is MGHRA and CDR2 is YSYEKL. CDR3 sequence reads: CASSQEGSGTYEQYF. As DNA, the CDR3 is TGCGCCAGCAGCCAAGAGGGGTCAGGGACCTACGAGCAGTACTTC.

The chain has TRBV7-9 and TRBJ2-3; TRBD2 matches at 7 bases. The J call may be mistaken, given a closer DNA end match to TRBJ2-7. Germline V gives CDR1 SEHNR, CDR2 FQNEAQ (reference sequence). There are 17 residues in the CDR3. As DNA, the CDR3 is TGTGCCAGCAGCTTAAAAACAGTCTTCGGGAGGACCTACGAGCAGTACTTC. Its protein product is CASSLKTVFGRTYEQYF.

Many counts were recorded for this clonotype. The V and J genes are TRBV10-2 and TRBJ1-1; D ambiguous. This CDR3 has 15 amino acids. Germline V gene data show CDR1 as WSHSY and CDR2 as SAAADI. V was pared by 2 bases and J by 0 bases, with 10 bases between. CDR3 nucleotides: TGCGCCAGCAGTGAGGCAGGATATATGAACACTGAAGCTTTCTTT. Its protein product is CASSEAGYMNTEAFF.

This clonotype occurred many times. The chain's CDR3 is CSVGSGSGFYNEQFF. CDR3 bases: TGCAGCGTCGGGAGCGGGAGTGGATTCTACAATGAGCAGTTCTTC. The chain has TRBV29-1 and TRBJ2-1; TRBD2 matches at 8 bases. CDR3 size: 15 residues. CDR1 SQVTM and CDR2 ANQGSEA come from the germline V gene. With 6 bases clipped from V and 3 bases from J, the junction kept 10 bases outside the gene matches.

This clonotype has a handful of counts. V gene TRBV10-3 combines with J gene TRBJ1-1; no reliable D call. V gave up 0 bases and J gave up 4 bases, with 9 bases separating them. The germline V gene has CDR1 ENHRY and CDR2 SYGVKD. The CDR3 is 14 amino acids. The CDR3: CAISESGRSTEAFF. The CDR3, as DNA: TGTGCCATCAGTGAGTCTGGCAGGAGCACTGAAGCTTTCTTT.

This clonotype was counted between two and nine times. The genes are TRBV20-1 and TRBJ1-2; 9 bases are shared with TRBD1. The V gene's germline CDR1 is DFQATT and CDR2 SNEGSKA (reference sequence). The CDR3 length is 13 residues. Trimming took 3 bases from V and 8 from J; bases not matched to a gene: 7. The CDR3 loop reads CSARTGGFSGYTF. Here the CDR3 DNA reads TGCAGTGCTAGGACAGGGGGGTTCTCCGGCTACACCTTC.

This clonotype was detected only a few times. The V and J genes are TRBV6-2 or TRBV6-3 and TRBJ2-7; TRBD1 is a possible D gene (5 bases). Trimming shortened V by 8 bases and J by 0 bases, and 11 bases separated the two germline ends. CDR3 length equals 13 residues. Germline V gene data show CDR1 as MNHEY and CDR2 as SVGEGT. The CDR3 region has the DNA TGTGCCAGCCGACAGTCCGACTCCTACGAGCAGTACTTC. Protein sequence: CASRQSDSYEQYF.

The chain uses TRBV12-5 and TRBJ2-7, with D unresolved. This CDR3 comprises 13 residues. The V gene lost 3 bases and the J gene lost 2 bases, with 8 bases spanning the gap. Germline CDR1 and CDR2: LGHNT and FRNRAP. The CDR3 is CASGFGPTYEQYF. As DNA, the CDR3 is TGTGCTAGTGGTTTCGGACCCACCTACGAGCAGTACTTC. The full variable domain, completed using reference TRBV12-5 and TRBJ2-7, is DARVTQTPRHKVTEMGQEVTMRCQPILGHNTVFWYRQTMMQGLELLAYFRNRAPLDDSGMPKDRFSAEMPDATLATLKIQPSEPRDSAVYFCASGFGPTYEQYFGPGTRLTVT.

The CDR3 reads CASSYSLLGAGGDSYEQYF. Written as DNA, the CDR3 is TGTGCCAGCAGTTACTCCCTCTTAGGAGCGGGGGGGGACTCCTACGAGCAGTACTTC. V gene TRBV28 combines with J gene TRBJ2-7; 10 positions match TRBD2. Germline loops: CDR1 MDHEN, CDR2 SYDVKM. The CDR3 runs to 19 residues. The trim removed 4 bases at V and 0 bases at J, leaving 15 bases unmatched.

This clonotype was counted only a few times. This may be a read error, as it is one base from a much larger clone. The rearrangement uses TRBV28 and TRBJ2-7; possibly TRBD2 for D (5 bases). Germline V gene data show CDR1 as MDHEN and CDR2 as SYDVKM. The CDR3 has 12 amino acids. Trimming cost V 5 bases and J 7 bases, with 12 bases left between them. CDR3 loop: CASSHRENEQYF. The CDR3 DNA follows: TGTGCCAGCAGTCACCGGGAAAATGAGCAGTACTTC. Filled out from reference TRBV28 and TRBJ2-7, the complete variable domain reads DVKVTQSSRYLVKRTGEKVFLECVQDMDHENMFWYRQDPGLGLRLIYFSYDVKMKEKGDIPEGYSVSREKKERFSLILESASTNQTSMYLCASSHRENEQYFGPGTRLTVT.

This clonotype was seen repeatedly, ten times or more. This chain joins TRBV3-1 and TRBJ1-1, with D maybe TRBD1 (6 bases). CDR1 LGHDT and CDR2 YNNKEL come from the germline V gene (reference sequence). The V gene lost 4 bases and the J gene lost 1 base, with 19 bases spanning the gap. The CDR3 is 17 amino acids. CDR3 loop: CASSLHSASRGNTEAFF. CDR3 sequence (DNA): TGTGCCAGCAGCCTACATTCAGCGAGCAGGGGGAACACTGAAGCTTTCTTT.

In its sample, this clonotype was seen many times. This CDR3 reads CASSHEDRGRETQYF. CDR3 nucleotide sequence: TGTGCCAGCAGCCACGAGGACAGGGGCCGAGAGACCCAGTACTTC. The chain couples TRBV28 to TRBJ2-5; TRBD1 matches 9 bases. The V gene end was trimmed by 6 bases and the J gene end by 4 bases; junction bases not matched to a gene: 9. Germline V gene data show CDR1 as MDHEN and CDR2 as SYDVKM. This CDR3 is 15 amino acids long.

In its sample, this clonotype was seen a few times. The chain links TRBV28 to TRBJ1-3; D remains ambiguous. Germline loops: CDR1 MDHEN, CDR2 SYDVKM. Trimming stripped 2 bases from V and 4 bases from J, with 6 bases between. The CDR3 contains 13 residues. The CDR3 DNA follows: TGTGCCAGCAGTTTAGGGCGGGGAAACACCATATATTTT. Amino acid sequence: CASSLGRGNTIYF.

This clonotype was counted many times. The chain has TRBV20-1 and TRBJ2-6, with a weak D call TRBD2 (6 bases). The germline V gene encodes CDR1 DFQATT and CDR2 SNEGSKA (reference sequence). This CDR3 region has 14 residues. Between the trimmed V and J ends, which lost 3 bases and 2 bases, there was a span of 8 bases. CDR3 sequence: CSARPGAGANVLTF. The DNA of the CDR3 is TGCAGTGCTAGGCCGGGGGCTGGGGCCAACGTCCTGACTTTC.

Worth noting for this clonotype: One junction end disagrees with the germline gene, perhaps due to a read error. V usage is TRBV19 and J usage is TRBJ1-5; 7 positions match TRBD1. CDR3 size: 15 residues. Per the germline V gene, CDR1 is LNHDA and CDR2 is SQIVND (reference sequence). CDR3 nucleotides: TGTGCCAGTAGCCTCGGGACAGCTAGCAGTCAGCCCCAGCATTTT. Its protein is CASSLGTASSQPQHF.

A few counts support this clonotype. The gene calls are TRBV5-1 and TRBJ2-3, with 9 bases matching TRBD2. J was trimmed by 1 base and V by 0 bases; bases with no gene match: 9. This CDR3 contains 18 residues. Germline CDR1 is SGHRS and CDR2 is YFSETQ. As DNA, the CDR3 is TGCGCCAGCAGCTTGGGGCTAGCGGGATATCTTGGCACAGATACGCAGTATTTT. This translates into CASSLGLAGYLGTDTQYF.

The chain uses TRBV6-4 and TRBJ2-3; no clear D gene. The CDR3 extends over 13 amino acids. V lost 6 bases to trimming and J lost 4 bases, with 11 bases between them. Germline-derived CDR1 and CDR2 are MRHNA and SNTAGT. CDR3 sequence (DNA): TGTGCCAGCAGGGCCACCCTGGCAGATACGCAGTATTTT. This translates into CASRATLADTQYF.

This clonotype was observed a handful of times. CDR3 amino acids: CASSRIAGEPISEQFF. The CDR3, as DNA: TGTGCCAGTAGTAGGATAGCGGGAGAACCTATAAGTGAGCAGTTCTTC. This sequence joins TRBV19 and TRBJ2-1; 9 nucleotides agree with TRBD2. CDR3 size: 16 residues. Trimming at V came to 4 bases and at J to 9 bases, leaving 13 bases not matched to a gene. Germline CDR1 LNHDA, CDR2 SQIVND (reference sequence).

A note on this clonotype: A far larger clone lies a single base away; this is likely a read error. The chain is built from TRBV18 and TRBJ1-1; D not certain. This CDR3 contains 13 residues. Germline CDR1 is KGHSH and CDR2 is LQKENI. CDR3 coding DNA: TGTACCAGCTCACCGGATCTGAACACTGAAGCTTTCTTT. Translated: CTSSPDLNTEAFF.

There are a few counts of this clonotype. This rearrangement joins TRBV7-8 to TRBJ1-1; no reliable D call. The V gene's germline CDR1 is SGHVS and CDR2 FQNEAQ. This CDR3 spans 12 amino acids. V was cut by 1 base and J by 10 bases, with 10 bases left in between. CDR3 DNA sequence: TGTGCCAGCAGCTTAGTCCGCAATTTAGCTTTCTTT. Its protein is CASSLVRNLAFF. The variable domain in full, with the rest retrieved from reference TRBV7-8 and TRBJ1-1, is GAGVSQSPRYKVAKRGQDVALRCDPISGHVSLFWYQQALGQGPEFLTYFQNEAQLDKSGLPSDRFFAERPEGSVSTLKIQRTQQEDSAVYLCASSLVRNLAFFGQGTRLTVV.

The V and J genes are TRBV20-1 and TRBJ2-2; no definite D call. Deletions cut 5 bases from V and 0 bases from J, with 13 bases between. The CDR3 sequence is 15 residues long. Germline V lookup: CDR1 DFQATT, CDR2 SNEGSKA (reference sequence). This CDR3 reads CSARALEANTGELFF. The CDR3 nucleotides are TGCAGTGCTCGGGCCCTGGAAGCGAACACCGGGGAGCTGTTTTTT.